A single sample is the source of the 21 T cell receptor beta chains below, sequenced in a study of shared clonotypes between healthy human individuals. This table comes from immunoSEQ multiplex PCR, and its TCRdb copy is limited to in-frame clones, with some not included. Of 2,500,000 or so clones listed, roughly 93% are singletons. Sequenced input: naive CD4+ T cells from PBMCs. Subset given: CD45RA+ positively selected. The receptor set was obtained from a man younger than 30 in good health. Some clones in this sample may be carry-over from other donors' samples.

As for this clone: This sample also contains other DNA sequences that code for the same CDR3. V is TRBV28 and J is TRBJ2-2; D is undetermined. There are 11 residues in the CDR3. Germline assignment: CDR1 MDHEN and CDR2 SYDVKM. V gave up 8 bases and J gave up 3 bases, with 4 bases separating them. The CDR3 reads CASGYTGELFF. CDR3 in DNA: TGTGCCAGCGGATACACCGGGGAGCTGTTTTTT.

V and J are TRBV18 and TRBJ1-4; 7 bases are shared with TRBD1. The V and J ends lost 5 bases and 0 bases, in that order; junction bases with no gene match: 6. Germline V gene lookup returns CDR1 KGHSH and CDR2 LQKENI. This CDR3 region has 16 residues. Written as DNA, the CDR3 is TGTGCCAGCTCAACGGGACAGCTAGCAACTAATGAAAAACTGTTTTTT. It encodes CASSTGQLATNEKLFF.

This chain uses TRBV5-5 with TRBJ2-4, with 8 bases matching TRBD1. Trimming cost V 4 bases and J 0 bases; bases outside gene matches: 3. Germline assignment: CDR1 SGHKS and CDR2 YYEKEE (reference sequence). The CDR3 consists of 15 residues. DNA for the CDR3: TGTGCCAGCAGCCGACAGGGGATAGCCAAAAACATTCAGTACTTC. Amino acid sequence: CASSRQGIAKNIQYF.

This clone is a singleton in its sample. V gene TRBV7-3 combines with J gene TRBJ2-3, with D maybe TRBD2 (5 bases). V dropped 5 bases and J dropped 4 bases, with 19 bases sitting between them. Germline V gene lookup returns CDR1 SGHTA and CDR2 FQGTGA. This CDR3 region has 16 residues. The CDR3 DNA sequence: TGTGCCAGCAGCCCTGAACGAGGGCCCAGGTCAGATACGCAGTATTTT. Protein: CASSPERGPRSDTQYF.

As DNA, the CDR3 is TGTGCCTGGAGTGGGATTATTCCCTACAATGAGCAGTTCTTC. Protein sequence: CAWSGIIPYNEQFF. The chain employs TRBV30 and TRBJ2-1, with D uncertain. Trimming cost V 1 base and J 2 bases, with 9 bases left between them. The V gene's germline CDR1 is GTSNPN and CDR2 SVGIG (reference sequence). This CDR3 contains 14 residues. The variable domain in full, completed from reference TRBV30 and TRBJ2-1, reads SQTIHQWPATLVQPVGSPLSLECTVEGTSNPNLYWYRQAAGRGLQLLFYSVGIGQISSEVPQNLSASRPQDRQFILSSKKLLLSDSGFYLCAWSGIIPYNEQFFGPGTRLTVL.

Only one count was recorded for this clone. The chain carries TRBV2 and TRBJ2-7; tentative D call: TRBD1 (6 bases). CDR1 and CDR2 (germline): SNHLY, FYNNEI. V lost 5 bases to trimming and J lost 4 bases, with 9 bases between them. The length of the CDR3 is 12 residues. The CDR3 DNA sequence: TGTGCCAGCAGTCCCGACAGGTACGAGCAGTACTTC. It codes for CASSPDRYEQYF.

The chain combines TRBV27 with TRBJ1-6; D may be TRBD1 (5 bases). There are 16 residues in the CDR3. Trimming cost V 0 bases and J 7 bases, with 13 bases left between them. CDR1 and CDR2 from the germline V gene are MNHEY and SMNVEV (reference sequence). The CDR3 sequence: CASSLSRGRSNSPLHF. The CDR3 coding sequence is TGTGCCAGCAGTTTATCCCGGGGCCGGTCCAATTCACCCCTCCACTTT.

The chain employs TRBV5-8 and TRBJ2-3; D might be TRBD1 (7 bases). Trimming removed 7 bases at V and 0 bases at J, with 18 bases between. This CDR3 comprises 16 residues. In germline, CDR1 is SGHTS, CDR2 YDEGEE. As DNA, the CDR3 is TGTGCCAGCCGGCCAGACCAGGGGGGTAGCACAGATACGCAGTATTTT. This sequence encodes CASRPDQGGSTDTQYF. Full variable domain (missing parts from reference TRBV5-8 and TRBJ2-3): EAGVTQSPTHLIKTRGQQATLRCSPISGHTSVYWYQQALGLGLQFLLWYDEGEERNRGNFPPRFSGRQFPNYSSELNVNALELEDSALYLCASRPDQGGSTDTQYFGPGTRLTVL.

This clone was observed a single time. The chain uses TRBV15 and TRBJ2-1; D is possibly TRBD2 (5 bases). The CDR3 has 15 residues. Looked up from germline, CDR1 is LNHNV and CDR2 is YYDKDF (reference sequence). The germline V and J ends were trimmed by 5 bases and 0 bases, with 11 bases remaining between them. CDR3 nucleotides: TGTGCCACCAGCCCTCGCCGGGGCTCCTACAATGAGCAGTTCTTC. This encodes CATSPRRGSYNEQFF. Combining the CDR3 with reference TRBV15 and TRBJ2-1 gives the whole variable domain DAMVIQNPRYQVTQFGKPVTLSCSQTLNHNVMYWYQQKSSQAPKLLFHYYDKDFNNEADTPDNFQSRRPNTSFCFLDIRSPGLGDTAMYLCATSPRRGSYNEQFFGPGTRLTVL.

On this clone: Other DNA sequences within the sample encode an identical CDR3. The chain recombines TRBV28 with TRBJ2-7, with 8 bases identical to TRBD2. V lost 3 bases and J lost 0; bases outside the gene matches: 1. Germline CDR1 is MDHEN and CDR2 is SYDVKM. The length of the CDR3 is 14 residues. This chain's CDR3 is CASSFAGGSYEQYF. DNA for the CDR3: TGTGCCAGCAGTTTTGCGGGAGGCTCCTACGAGCAGTACTTC.

The genes are TRBV9 and TRBJ2-5; a possible D gene is TRBD1 (5 bases). Between the trimmed V and J ends, which lost 4 bases and 4 bases, there was a span of 14 bases. The CDR3 extends over 14 amino acids. Per germline, CDR1 SGDLS and CDR2 YYNGEE. The DNA of the CDR3 is TGTGCCAGCAGCTCCAGGGTTAGGCCAGAGACCCAGTACTTC. It translates to CASSSRVRPETQYF.

This rearrangement joins TRBV5-1 to TRBJ2-3, with TRBD1 matching over 10 bases. Trimming at V came to 4 bases and at J to 2 bases, leaving 7 bases not matched to a gene. Germline V gene data show CDR1 as SGHRS and CDR2 as YFSETQ. This CDR3 region has 16 residues. Written as DNA, the CDR3 is TGCGCCAGCAGCCGAGACAGGGGGCGAATCACAGATACGCAGTATTTT. This translates into CASSRDRGRITDTQYF.

V is TRBV27 and J is TRBJ1-1; TRBD1 aligns across 7 bases. Germline loops: CDR1 MNHEY, CDR2 SMNVEV (reference sequence). V was pared by 8 bases and J by 1 base, with 16 bases of the junction left unmatched. There are 17 residues in the CDR3. In DNA, the CDR3 is TGTGCCAGCCGCCCCCACGGAAGAGGACAGGCGAACACTGAAGCTTTCTTT. Protein: CASRPHGRGQANTEAFF.

Remarks on this clone: At the DNA level, this CDR3 is encoded by other sequences in the same sample as well. The rearrangement links TRBV5-1 to TRBJ2-1; TRBD2 aligns across 9 bases. This CDR3 spans 14 amino acids. Germline V gene sequence: CDR1 SGHRS, CDR2 YFSETQ. With 2 bases clipped from V and 5 bases from J, the junction kept 2 bases outside the gene matches. CDR3: CASSLLAGNNEQFF. CDR3 sequence (DNA): TGCGCCAGCAGCTTACTAGCGGGCAACAATGAGCAGTTCTTC.

The chain uses TRBV7-2 and TRBJ2-2; D gene uncertain. V lost 0 bases and J 6 bases, leaving 8 bases between the germline ends. The CDR3 sequence is 14 residues long. From germline, CDR1 is SGHTA and CDR2 FQGNSA. The CDR3 loop reads CASSLASMPGELFF. CDR3 sequence (DNA): TGTGCCAGCAGCTTAGCGTCTATGCCCGGGGAGCTGTTTTTT.

This sequence joins TRBV7-9 and TRBJ1-3; D is perhaps TRBD1 (5 bases). Between the trimmed V and J ends, which lost 6 bases and 0 bases, there was a span of 9 bases. There are 14 residues in the CDR3. The germline CDR1 and CDR2 sequences are SEHNR and FQNEAQ (reference sequence). The CDR3 DNA sequence: TGTGCCAGCAGGTCTGACAGCTCTGGAAACACCATATATTTT. This gives the protein CASRSDSSGNTIYF.

The chain employs TRBV19 and TRBJ2-7, with TRBD2 identical over 7 bases. The V gene's germline CDR1 is LNHDA and CDR2 SQIVND (reference sequence). The V gene end was trimmed by 6 bases and the J gene end by 1 base; junction bases not matched to a gene: 6. The CDR3 loop spans 14 amino acids. The CDR3 DNA reads TGTGCCAGTAGCGGGGAGGGTGTTTCCTACGAGCAGTACTTC. Translated: CASSGEGVSYEQYF.

V is TRBV10-1 and J is TRBJ2-3; 8 nucleotides match TRBD2. The CDR3 covers 16 residues. Germline V gene data show CDR1 as WNHNN and CDR2 as SYGVQD (reference sequence). V lost 3 bases to trimming and J lost 4 bases; unmatched junction nucleotides: 9. The CDR3 loop is CASSDPSGSTSDTQYF. CDR3 coding DNA: TGCGCCAGCAGTGATCCCAGCGGGAGTACATCAGATACGCAGTATTTT.

The V gene is TRBV18, the J gene TRBJ2-7; TRBD2 aligns across 10 bases. Germline CDR1 KGHSH, CDR2 LQKENI. With 3 bases clipped from V and 4 bases from J, the junction kept 6 bases outside the gene matches. This CDR3 region has 15 residues. CDR3 loop: CASSPVLAGEYEQYF. CDR3 sequence (DNA): TGTGCCAGCTCACCTGTCCTAGCGGGAGAGTACGAGCAGTACTTC.

The gene calls are TRBV9 and TRBJ2-4; TRBD2 matches 9 bases. Unmatched junction bases numbered 7, after V lost 6 bases and J lost 0 bases. The CDR3 covers 16 residues. From germline, CDR1 is SGDLS and CDR2 YYNGEE. The CDR3 nucleotides read TGTGCCAGCATTTGGGGACTAGCCAGAGCCAAAAACATTCAGTACTTC. Its protein product is CASIWGLARAKNIQYF.

This clone has a single count. The V and J genes are TRBV9 and TRBJ2-1, with TRBD2 identical over 13 bases. The CDR3 loop spans 15 amino acids. The germline V gene has CDR1 SGDLS and CDR2 YYNGEE. The V and J ends lost 8 bases and 3 bases, in that order; junction bases with no gene match: 5. DNA of the CDR3: TGTGCCAGTCGGACTAGCGGGAGTTTCTACAATGAGCAGTTCTTC. Translated: CASRTSGSFYNEQFF.